Listed here is a single T cell receptor (beta chain). Its antigen remains unidentified. Germline CDR1 reads MNHNS; CDR2 reads SASEGT. The V end was cut by 5 bases, the J end by 4 bases, with 14 bases between. The CDR3 length is 14 residues. The source of the sample is a study of shared clonotypes between healthy human individuals. Study-level points and caveats: Non-shared clonotypes were found to have lower generation probabilities than the clonotypes that were shared by all four of the sorted-subset donors. Only a few donors were included, so the genetic and exposure-history diversity represented was limited.

The study ran the assay at deep level. Per the original data handling: Filtering was not the same, since immunoSEQ gave junction-only sequences without quality scores. Clones were sequenced by immunoSEQ multiplex PCR, and TCRdb holds only the in-frame ones, with some missing. V, J and clone size are taken as reported in that table, and D and trimming were inferred from the DNA itself. The table lists 850,000 to 1,200,000 clones, 70% to 80% of them singletons. The chain is built from TRBV6-1 and TRBJ1-1; unclear D gene. What was sequenced was memory CD4+ T cells sorted from blood. Subset: CD45RA-negative fraction. This sequence was found in a man between 18 and 29 years old in good health. The CDR3 is CASSNTVRGTEAFF. Written as DNA, the CDR3 is TGTGCCAGCAGTAACACAGTTAGAGGCACTGAAGCTTTCTTT.